The rows below give T cell receptor beta chains drawn from one sample of a study of control samples from healthy donors and cancer patients. Generated by immunoSEQ multiplex PCR, the TCRdb table keeps only in-frame clones and is missing some. The table records 130,000 or so clones, 90% to 95% of them present only once. What was sequenced was PBMCs. These receptors were obtained from a man aged 55-75 years with colorectal cancer. Both conserved end residues are part of each CDR3. Each record gives: J gene, D gene, V gene, clone size, CDR3 DNA, CDR3 protein. The D gene is left open where the match is weak. Clone size is given for some rows only: seen once, a few or many times, or a class if the clone is expanded.

j_call: TRBJ2-3; d_call: -; v_call: TRBV3-1/TRBV3-2; clone_size: once; cdr3_nt: TGTGCCAGCGGGGGCGCTAGCACAGATACGCAGTATTTT; cdr3_aa: CASGGASTDTQYF
j_call: TRBJ1-2; d_call: TRBD1; v_call: TRBV10-3; clone_size: -; cdr3_nt: TGTGCCACCACCAATCGGGACAGTTCTACCTATGGCTACACCTTC; cdr3_aa: CATTNRDSSTYGYTF
j_call: TRBJ1-3; d_call: TRBD1; v_call: TRBV7-2; clone_size: -; cdr3_nt: TGTGCCAGCAGCTTGAGGGACAGCTCTGGAAACACCATATATTTT; cdr3_aa: CASSLRDSSGNTIYF
j_call: TRBJ1-6; d_call: TRBD1; v_call: TRBV7-9; clone_size: -; cdr3_nt: TGTGCCAGCAGCTTAGGTAGGGTCGGACAGGGACGAAATTCACCCCTCCACTTT; cdr3_aa: CASSLGRVGQGRNSPLHF
j_call: TRBJ2-7; d_call: TRBD1; v_call: TRBV19; clone_size: -; cdr3_nt: TGTGCCAGTAGTATAGACTCTCGACAGGGAATCTACGAGCAGTACTTC; cdr3_aa: CASSIDSRQGIYEQYF
j_call: TRBJ2-3; d_call: -; v_call: TRBV19; clone_size: -; cdr3_nt: TGTGCCAGTAGTAATATACCTAGCACAGATACGCAGTATTTT; cdr3_aa: CASSNIPSTDTQYF
j_call: TRBJ2-1; d_call: TRBD2; v_call: TRBV7-6; clone_size: -; cdr3_nt: TGTGCCAGCAGCACCCTGGGACTAGCCCTCAATGAGCAGTTCTTC; cdr3_aa: CASSTLGLALNEQFF
j_call: TRBJ2-1; d_call: -; v_call: TRBV7-9; clone_size: once; cdr3_nt: TGTGCCAGCCGGTCGTTCTCGGTCAGAAACAATGAGCAGTTCTTC; cdr3_aa: CASRSFSVRNNEQFF
j_call: TRBJ2-1; d_call: -; v_call: TRBV5-4; clone_size: once; cdr3_nt: TGTGCCAGCAGCTTGGGAGACTATTCCTACAATGAGCAGTTCTTC; cdr3_aa: CASSLGDYSYNEQFF
j_call: TRBJ1-2; d_call: -; v_call: TRBV28; clone_size: -; cdr3_nt: TGTGCCAGCAGTTTAAGGGGAGAAGATGGCTACACCTTC; cdr3_aa: CASSLRGEDGYTF
j_call: TRBJ1-3; d_call: -; v_call: TRBV9; clone_size: -; cdr3_nt: TGTGCCAGCAGCGTAGATCAAGGACCTGGAAACACCATATATTTT; cdr3_aa: CASSVDQGPGNTIYF
j_call: TRBJ1-5; d_call: -; v_call: TRBV7-9; clone_size: -; cdr3_nt: TGTGCCAGCAGCTTAGTTGGTACAGGTCCAAGGCCCCAGCATTTT; cdr3_aa: CASSLVGTGPRPQHF
j_call: TRBJ2-2; d_call: -; v_call: TRBV18; clone_size: -; cdr3_nt: TGTGCCAGCTCACAGTTCAGGGGTACGACCGGGGAGCTGTTTTTT; cdr3_aa: CASSQFRGTTGELFF
j_call: TRBJ2-1; d_call: -; v_call: TRBV9; clone_size: -; cdr3_nt: TGTGCCAGCAGCGGAGACCCTCGCTCCTACAATGAGCAGTTCTTC; cdr3_aa: CASSGDPRSYNEQFF
j_call: TRBJ2-5; d_call: -; v_call: TRBV24-1; clone_size: -; cdr3_nt: TGTGCCACCAGTAATGCAGAGACCCAGTACTTC; cdr3_aa: CATSNAETQYF
j_call: TRBJ2-3; d_call: -; v_call: TRBV7-2; clone_size: -; cdr3_nt: TGTGCCAGCAGCTTAGCGGCCCTTGCCACAGATACGCAGTATTTT; cdr3_aa: CASSLAALATDTQYF
j_call: TRBJ2-1; d_call: TRBD2; v_call: TRBV27; clone_size: -; cdr3_nt: TGTGCCAGCAGTTCGGGGGGGCCGTACAATGAGCAGTTCTTC; cdr3_aa: CASSSGGPYNEQFF
j_call: TRBJ1-2; d_call: TRBD1; v_call: TRBV29-1; clone_size: -; cdr3_nt: TGCAGCGTTGAAAGGACAGGAGGTGAAGATGGCTACACCTTC; cdr3_aa: CSVERTGGEDGYTF
j_call: TRBJ2-3; d_call: TRBD2; v_call: TRBV19; clone_size: -; cdr3_nt: TGTGCCAGTAGGCCCCAGCGGGGCCGCACAGATACGCAGTATTTT; cdr3_aa: CASRPQRGRTDTQYF
j_call: TRBJ1-2; d_call: TRBD1; v_call: TRBV6-5; clone_size: few; cdr3_nt: TGTGCCAGCAGAGGGACAGGGACTAACTATGGCTACACCTTC; cdr3_aa: CASRGTGTNYGYTF
j_call: TRBJ1-5; d_call: -; v_call: TRBV24-1; clone_size: once; cdr3_nt: TGTGCCACCAGTGACAGGTTGAGACATCAGCCCCAGCATTTT; cdr3_aa: CATSDRLRHQPQHF
j_call: TRBJ1-6; d_call: -; v_call: TRBV21-1; clone_size: -; cdr3_nt: TGTGCCAGCAGCAATATACAGGCAGCTTTGGACAATTCACCCCTCCACTTT; cdr3_aa: CASSNIQAALDNSPLHF
j_call: TRBJ2-6; d_call: -; v_call: TRBV5-6; clone_size: -; cdr3_nt: TGTGCCAGCATTCCGCCAGACCTACGAGCTCATGGGGCCAACGTCCTGACTTTC; cdr3_aa: CASIPPDLRAHGANVLTF
j_call: TRBJ1-2; d_call: -; v_call: TRBV9; clone_size: -; cdr3_nt: TGTGCCAGCAGCGTAGGAGAGAGAGGGGGTTCTGGCTACACCTTC; cdr3_aa: CASSVGERGGSGYTF
j_call: TRBJ1-3; d_call: -; v_call: TRBV19; clone_size: -; cdr3_nt: TGTGCCAGTAGTATGGAGGGCTCGGGAAACACCATATATTTT; cdr3_aa: CASSMEGSGNTIYF
j_call: TRBJ2-7; d_call: -; v_call: TRBV4-1; clone_size: -; cdr3_nt: TGCGCCAGCAGCCAGGTCCAAGATTCCTACGAGCAGTACTTC; cdr3_aa: CASSQVQDSYEQYF
j_call: TRBJ1-6; d_call: TRBD1; v_call: TRBV4-2; clone_size: -; cdr3_nt: TGTGCCAGCAGCCAAGAACCGGGCGGGACAGGGAATCATTCACCCCTCCACTTT; cdr3_aa: CASSQEPGGTGNHSPLHF
j_call: TRBJ2-1; d_call: -; v_call: TRBV5-6; clone_size: -; cdr3_nt: TGTGCCAGCAGCTTGAAAGGACAAGACTACAATGAGCAGTTCTTC; cdr3_aa: CASSLKGQDYNEQFF
j_call: TRBJ1-3; d_call: -; v_call: TRBV19; clone_size: -; cdr3_nt: TGTGCCAGTAGTATTTCAGGGCAGGGTCGAAACACCATATATTTT; cdr3_aa: CASSISGQGRNTIYF
j_call: TRBJ1-2; d_call: -; v_call: TRBV12-3/TRBV12-4; clone_size: -; cdr3_nt: TGTGCCAGCAGTTTCCCGGACAGAAATGGCTACACCTTC; cdr3_aa: CASSFPDRNGYTF
j_call: TRBJ2-7; d_call: TRBD1; v_call: TRBV6-6; clone_size: -; cdr3_nt: TGTGCCAGCAGTTACTCGCGGGACAGGGACCCCTACGAGCAGTACTTC; cdr3_aa: CASSYSRDRDPYEQYF
j_call: TRBJ1-3; d_call: -; v_call: TRBV19; clone_size: -; cdr3_nt: TGTGCCAGTAGTCAGGGAGCTGGAAACACCATATATTTT; cdr3_aa: CASSQGAGNTIYF
j_call: TRBJ2-7; d_call: TRBD1; v_call: TRBV7-2; clone_size: -; cdr3_nt: TGTGCCAGCAGCCCCCAGGGACAGGGGCCCTACGAGCAGTACTTC; cdr3_aa: CASSPQGQGPYEQYF
j_call: TRBJ2-3; d_call: TRBD1; v_call: TRBV4-3; clone_size: once; cdr3_nt: TGCGCCAGCAGCCAAGATGGACAGGGACCAGATACGCAGTATTTT; cdr3_aa: CASSQDGQGPDTQYF
j_call: TRBJ1-4; d_call: TRBD1; v_call: TRBV6-2/TRBV6-3; clone_size: -; cdr3_nt: TGTGCCAGCAGTTCCTGGACAGGGTACGAAAAACTGTTTTTT; cdr3_aa: CASSSWTGYEKLFF
j_call: TRBJ2-2; d_call: -; v_call: TRBV6-1; clone_size: -; cdr3_nt: TGTGCCAGCAGTGAAGCGCGGCGGACAGCCAACACCGGGGAGCTGTTTTTT; cdr3_aa: CASSEARRTANTGELFF
j_call: TRBJ1-1; d_call: -; v_call: TRBV5-1; clone_size: -; cdr3_nt: TGCGCCAGCAGCTTGGCCCGGGTGAACACTGAAGCTTTCTTT; cdr3_aa: CASSLARVNTEAFF
j_call: TRBJ2-5; d_call: TRBD1; v_call: TRBV7-2; clone_size: -; cdr3_nt: TGTGCCAGCAGCCAGGGGGAGAGGGAGACCCAGTACTTC; cdr3_aa: CASSQGERETQYF
j_call: TRBJ2-5; d_call: TRBD2; v_call: TRBV5-6; clone_size: -; cdr3_nt: TGTGCCAGCACCCCGTTTTCGGGCGGGGGGGCGTACCAAGAGACCCAGTACTTC; cdr3_aa: CASTPFSGGGAYQETQYF
j_call: TRBJ1-6; d_call: -; v_call: TRBV7-2; clone_size: -; cdr3_nt: TGTGCCAGCAGCTTCGGGGGGCTCAATTCACCCCTCCACTTT; cdr3_aa: CASSFGGLNSPLHF
j_call: TRBJ2-7; d_call: TRBD1; v_call: TRBV5-1; clone_size: -; cdr3_nt: TGCGCCAGCAGAACTCGGACAGGGTCCTACGAGCAGTACTTC; cdr3_aa: CASRTRTGSYEQYF
j_call: TRBJ2-3; d_call: TRBD2; v_call: TRBV13; clone_size: -; cdr3_nt: TGTGCCAGCAGCCCTAGCGGGGGAAGCACAGATACGCAGTATTTT; cdr3_aa: CASSPSGGSTDTQYF
j_call: TRBJ2-3; d_call: -; v_call: TRBV5-6; clone_size: -; cdr3_nt: TGTGCCAGCAGCCCCTACACAGATACGCAGTATTTT; cdr3_aa: CASSPYTDTQYF
j_call: TRBJ2-7; d_call: -; v_call: TRBV7-2; clone_size: -; cdr3_nt: TGTGCCAGCAGCTTCGCTACGATCATCCGCGAGCAGTACTTC; cdr3_aa: CASSFATIIREQYF
j_call: TRBJ2-1; d_call: -; v_call: TRBV6-2/TRBV6-3; clone_size: -; cdr3_nt: TGTGCCAGCAGTTACTTGGGGGATCCATACAATGAGCAGTTCTTC; cdr3_aa: CASSYLGDPYNEQFF
j_call: TRBJ1-2; d_call: TRBD1; v_call: TRBV28; clone_size: -; cdr3_nt: TGTGCCAGCGCCGGGACAGGGGACGTTCCGGGATTC; cdr3_aa: CASAGTGDVPGF